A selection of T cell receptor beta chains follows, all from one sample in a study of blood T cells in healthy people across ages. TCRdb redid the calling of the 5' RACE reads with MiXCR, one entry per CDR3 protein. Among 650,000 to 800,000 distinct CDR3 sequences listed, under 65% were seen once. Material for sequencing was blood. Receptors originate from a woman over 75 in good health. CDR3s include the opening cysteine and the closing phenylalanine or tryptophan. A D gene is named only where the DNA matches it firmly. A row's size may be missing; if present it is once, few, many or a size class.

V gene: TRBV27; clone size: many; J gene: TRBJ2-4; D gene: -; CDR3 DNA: TGTGCCAGCAGTCCACTGTGGGTTAGCGGTATAGCCAAAAACATTCAGTACTTC; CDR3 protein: CASSPLWVSGIAKNIQYF
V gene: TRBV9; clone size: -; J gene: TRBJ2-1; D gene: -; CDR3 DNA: TGTGCCAGCAGCGTTCCAAGGGCTGAGCAGTTCTTC; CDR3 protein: CASSVPRAEQFF
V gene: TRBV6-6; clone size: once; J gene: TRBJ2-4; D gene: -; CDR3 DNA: TGTGCCAGCAGTTACGAGGGACGTAGCCTTGAGCAGTACTTC; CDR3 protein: CASSYEGRSLEQYF
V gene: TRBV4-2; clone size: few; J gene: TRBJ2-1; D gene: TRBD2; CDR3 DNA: TGTGCCAGCAGCCAAGGTTACCTAGCGGGAGCGGATGAGCAGTTCTTC; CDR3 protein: CASSQGYLAGADEQFF
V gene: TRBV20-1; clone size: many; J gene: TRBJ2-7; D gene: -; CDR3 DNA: TGCAGTGGTAGAGGGGGAATCACCTACGAGCAGTACTTC; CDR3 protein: CSGRGGITYEQYF
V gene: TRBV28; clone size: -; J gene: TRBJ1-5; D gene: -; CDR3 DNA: TGTGCCAGCAGTTTGGGCTATCAGCCCCAGCATTTT; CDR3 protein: CASSLGYQPQHF
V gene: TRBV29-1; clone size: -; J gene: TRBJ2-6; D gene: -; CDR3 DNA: TGCAGCTTCCGGGGGGCAGGGATCTCTCCTGGGGCCAACGCCCTGACTTTT; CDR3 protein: CSFRGAGISPGANALTF
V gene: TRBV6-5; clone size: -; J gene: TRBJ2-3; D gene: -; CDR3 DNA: TGTGCCAGCTCTCCCTTAGCGAGATCTACCGATACGCAGTATTTT; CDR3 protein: CASSPLARSTDTQYF
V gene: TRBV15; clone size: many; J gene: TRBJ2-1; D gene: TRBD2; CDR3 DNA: TGTGCCACCAGCGCAAGCGGGGGGGCTTACAATGAGCAGTTCTTC; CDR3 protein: CATSASGGAYNEQFF
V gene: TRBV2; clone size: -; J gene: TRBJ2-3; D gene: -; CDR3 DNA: TGTGCCAGCAGTGAAGGCCCAGGACGGGCTACGCAGTATTTT; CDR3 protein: CASSEGPGRATQYF
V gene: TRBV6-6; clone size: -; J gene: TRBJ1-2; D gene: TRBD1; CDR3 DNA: TGTGCCAGCAGTTACCCCAGGGACAGTAACTATGGCTACACCTTC; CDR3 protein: CASSYPRDSNYGYTF
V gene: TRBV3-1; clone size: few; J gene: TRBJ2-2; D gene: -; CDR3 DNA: TGTGCCAGCAGCCAACTGACAGGCTACTCGAGCGGGGAGCTGTTTTTT; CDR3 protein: CASSQLTGYSSGELFF
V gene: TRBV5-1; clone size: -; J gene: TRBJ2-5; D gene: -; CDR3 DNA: TGCGCCAGCAGCCAAAGGACAGTTCAAGAGACCCAGTACTTC; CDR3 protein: CASSQRTVQETQYF
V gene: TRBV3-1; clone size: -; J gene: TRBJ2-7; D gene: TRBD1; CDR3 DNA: TGTGCCAGCAGCCAACTCGGACAGGGCAACTCCTACGAGCAGTACTTC; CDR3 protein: CASSQLGQGNSYEQYF
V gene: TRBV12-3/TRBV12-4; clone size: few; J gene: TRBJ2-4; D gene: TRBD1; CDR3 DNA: TGTGCCAGCAGTTTGAGGGGGCCCAAAGCCCTTCAGTACTTC; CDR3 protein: CASSLRGPKALQYF
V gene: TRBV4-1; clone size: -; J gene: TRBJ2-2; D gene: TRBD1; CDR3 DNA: TGCGCCAGCAGCCATGATACAGGGGGCACCGGGGAGCTGTTTTTT; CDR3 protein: CASSHDTGGTGELFF
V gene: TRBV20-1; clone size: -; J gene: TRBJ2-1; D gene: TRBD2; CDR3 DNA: TGCAGTGCCGGCCCGGGGACTAGCGGGAGGAATGAGCAGTTCTTC; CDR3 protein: CSAGPGTSGRNEQFF
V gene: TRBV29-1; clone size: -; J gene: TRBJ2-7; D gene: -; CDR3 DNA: TGCAGCGTTGTTTTGCCCCCCTACGAGCAGTACTTC; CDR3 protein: CSVVLPPYEQYF
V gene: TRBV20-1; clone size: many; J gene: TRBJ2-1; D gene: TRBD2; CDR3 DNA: TGCAGTGCCGAGGGCGGGGGGGCCTTCGAGCAGTTCTTC; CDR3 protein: CSAEGGGAFEQFF
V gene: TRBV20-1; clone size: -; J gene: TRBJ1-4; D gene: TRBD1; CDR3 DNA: TGCAGTGCTAGGGAGGGGACAGGGAATGAAAAACTGTTTTTT; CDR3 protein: CSAREGTGNEKLFF
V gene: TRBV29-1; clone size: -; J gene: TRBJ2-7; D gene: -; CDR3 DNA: TGCAGCGTTGAAGATTGGGGGAAGGATCACCGGAGCGTTCCGACCTACGAGCAGTACTTC; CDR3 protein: CSVEDWGKDHRSVPTYEQYF
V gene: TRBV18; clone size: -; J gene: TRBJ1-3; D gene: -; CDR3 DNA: TGTGCCAGCTCACCACCGGCTCGAAGCAACACCATATATTTT; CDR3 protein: CASSPPARSNTIYF
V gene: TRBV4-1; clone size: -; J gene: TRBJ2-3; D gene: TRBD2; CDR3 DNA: TGCGCCAGCAGCCAAGAGCAGACTAGCGGGGGTAGCACAGATACGCAGTATTTT; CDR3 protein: CASSQEQTSGGSTDTQYF
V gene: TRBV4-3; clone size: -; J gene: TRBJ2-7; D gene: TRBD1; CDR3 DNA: TGCGCCAGCAGCCACGGGACAGGGGGACGCTACGAGCAGTACTTC; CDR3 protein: CASSHGTGGRYEQYF
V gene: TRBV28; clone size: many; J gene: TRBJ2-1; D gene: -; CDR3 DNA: TGTGCCAGCAGTGGGGCAGATCGGTCGTACAATGAGCAGTTCTTC; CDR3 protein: CASSGADRSYNEQFF
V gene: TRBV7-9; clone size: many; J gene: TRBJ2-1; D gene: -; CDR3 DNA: TGTGCCAGCAGCTTAGTTGAAAATGAGCAGTTCTTC; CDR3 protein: CASSLVENEQFF
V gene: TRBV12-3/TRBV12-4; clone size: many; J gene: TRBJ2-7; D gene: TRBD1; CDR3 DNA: TGTGCCAGCTCACAGGGGCCCTACGAGCAGTACTTC; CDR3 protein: CASSQGPYEQYF
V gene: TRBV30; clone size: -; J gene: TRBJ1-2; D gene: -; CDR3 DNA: TGTGCCTGGAGTGAGACTGAGGGCTATGGCTACACCTTC; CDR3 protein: CAWSETEGYGYTF
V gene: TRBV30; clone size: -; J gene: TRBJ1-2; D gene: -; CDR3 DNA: TGTGCCTGGAGTGTTGGGACCGGCGGCTACACCTTC; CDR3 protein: CAWSVGTGGYTF
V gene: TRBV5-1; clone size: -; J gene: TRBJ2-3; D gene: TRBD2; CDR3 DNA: TGCGCCAGCACCCGGATTACTAGCGGGACCTTCCCTAGCACAGATACGCAGTATTTT; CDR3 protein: CASTRITSGTFPSTDTQYF
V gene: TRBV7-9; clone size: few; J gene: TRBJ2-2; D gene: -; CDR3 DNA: TGTGCCAGCAGCCAAGACGCGAACACCGGGGAGCTGTTTTTT; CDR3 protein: CASSQDANTGELFF
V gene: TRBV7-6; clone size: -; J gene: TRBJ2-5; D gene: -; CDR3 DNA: TGTGCCAGCAGCTCCACCCACGTACAGTACTTC; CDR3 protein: CASSSTHVQYF
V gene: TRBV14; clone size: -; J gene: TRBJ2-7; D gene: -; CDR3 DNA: TGTGCCAGCAGCCAAATTCGGGGTAGCTCCCACGAGCAGTACTTC; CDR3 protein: CASSQIRGSSHEQYF
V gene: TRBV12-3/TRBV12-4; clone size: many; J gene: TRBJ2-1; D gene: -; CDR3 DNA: TGTGCCAGCAGTTTGCGGCGTTACAATGAGCAGTTCTTC; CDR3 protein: CASSLRRYNEQFF
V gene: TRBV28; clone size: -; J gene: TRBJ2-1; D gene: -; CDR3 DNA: TGTGCCAGCAGTTTAAGGCCGGGAGAGCAGTTCTTC; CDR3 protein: CASSLRPGEQFF
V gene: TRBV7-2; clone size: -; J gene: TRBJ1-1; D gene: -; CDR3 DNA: TGTGCCAGCAGCCACCTACGGCGGCAAGCTTTCTTT; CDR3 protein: CASSHLRRQAFF
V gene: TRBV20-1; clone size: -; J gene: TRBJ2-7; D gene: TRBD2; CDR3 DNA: TGCAGTGCTAGACCTAAGAAGGGACTAGCGGGAGCTCTATACGAGCAGTACTTC; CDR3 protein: CSARPKKGLAGALYEQYF
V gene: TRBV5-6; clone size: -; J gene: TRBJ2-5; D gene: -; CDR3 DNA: TGTACCAGCAGCTTGGAATGGCGAGAAGAGCAGTACTTC; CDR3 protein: CTSSLEWREEQYF
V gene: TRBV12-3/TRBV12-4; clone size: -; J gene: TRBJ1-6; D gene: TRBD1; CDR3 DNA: TGTGCCGTCCGGGACAGGCATAATTCACCCCTCCACTTT; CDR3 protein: CAVRDRHNSPLHF
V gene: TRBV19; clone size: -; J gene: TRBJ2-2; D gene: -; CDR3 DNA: TGTGCCAGTAGTATTTCAGGTTTTGGTGGGGAGCTGTTTTTT; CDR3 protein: CASSISGFGGELFF
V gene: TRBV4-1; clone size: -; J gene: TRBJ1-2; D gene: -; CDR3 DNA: TGCGCCAGCAGCCAAGATTACAGGGAGAATAACTATGGCTACACCTTC; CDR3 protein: CASSQDYRENNYGYTF
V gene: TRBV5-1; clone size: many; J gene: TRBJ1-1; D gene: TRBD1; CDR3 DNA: TGCGCCAGCAGCTTGGGAACAGGGGGGGATGAAGCTTTCTTT; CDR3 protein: CASSLGTGGDEAFF
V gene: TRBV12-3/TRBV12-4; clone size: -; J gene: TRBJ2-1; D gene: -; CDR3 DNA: TGTGCCAGCAGTCCTTTACAGGGAGGTAAGCAGTTCTTC; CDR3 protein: CASSPLQGGKQFF
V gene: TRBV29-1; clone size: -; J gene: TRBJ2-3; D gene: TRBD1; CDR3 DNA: TGCAGCGTAACCGGGACAGGGTTTTCAGATACGCAGTATTTT; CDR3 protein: CSVTGTGFSDTQYF
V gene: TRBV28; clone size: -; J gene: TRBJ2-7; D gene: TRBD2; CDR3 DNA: TGTGCCATTAGCGGGAGGGCGCCGTACGAGCAGTACTTC; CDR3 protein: CAISGRAPYEQYF
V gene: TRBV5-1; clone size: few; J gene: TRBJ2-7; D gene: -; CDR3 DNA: TGCGCCAGCAGCTCTACCACTATTGGTGAGCAGTACTTC; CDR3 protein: CASSSTTIGEQYF
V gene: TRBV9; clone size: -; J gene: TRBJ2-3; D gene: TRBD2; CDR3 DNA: TGTGCCAGCAGCGTGAGGGGAGCGGGAGCGTCCGGTGCGCAGTATTTT; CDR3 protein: CASSVRGAGASGAQYF
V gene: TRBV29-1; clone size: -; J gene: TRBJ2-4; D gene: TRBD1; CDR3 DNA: TGCAGCGTTGAAGTCCTGGGACAGGGACACATTCAGTACTTC; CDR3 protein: CSVEVLGQGHIQYF
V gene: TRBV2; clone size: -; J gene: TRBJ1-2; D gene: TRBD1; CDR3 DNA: TGTGCCAGCAGTGAAACGACAGGGAACTATGGCTACACCTTC; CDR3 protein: CASSETTGNYGYTF
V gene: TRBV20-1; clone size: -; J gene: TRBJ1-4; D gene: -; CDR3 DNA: TGCAGTGCTAGAGATCCCGGGAATGAAAAACTGTTTTTT; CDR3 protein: CSARDPGNEKLFF
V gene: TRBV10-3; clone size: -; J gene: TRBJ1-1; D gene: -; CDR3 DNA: TGTGCCATCAGTGGGGACGCTCGGGCCACTGAAGCTTTCTTT; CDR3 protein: CAISGDARATEAFF
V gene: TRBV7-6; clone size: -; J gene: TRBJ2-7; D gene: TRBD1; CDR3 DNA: TGTGCCAGCACTATTGGCAGGGGGCAGTACGAGCAGTACTTC; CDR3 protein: CASTIGRGQYEQYF
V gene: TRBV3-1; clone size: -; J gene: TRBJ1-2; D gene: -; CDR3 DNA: TGTGCCAGCAGCCCCCGGGAGGCTAATGGCTACACCTTC; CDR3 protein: CASSPREANGYTF
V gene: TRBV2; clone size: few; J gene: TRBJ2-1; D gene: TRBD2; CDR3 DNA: TGTGCCAGCAGTGAACGGGGCGGGGGGCGCAATGAGCAGTTCTTC; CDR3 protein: CASSERGGGRNEQFF
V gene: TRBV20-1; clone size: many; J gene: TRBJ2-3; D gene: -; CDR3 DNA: TGCAGTGCTACGGCAGCCACAGATACGCAGTATTTT; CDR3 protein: CSATAATDTQYF
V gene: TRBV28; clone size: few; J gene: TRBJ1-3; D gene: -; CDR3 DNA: TGTGCCAGCAGTTCACCAGGGGCTGGAAACACCATATATTTT; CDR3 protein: CASSSPGAGNTIYF
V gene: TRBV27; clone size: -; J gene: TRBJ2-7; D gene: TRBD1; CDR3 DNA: TGTGCCAGCAGCCGGACAGGGGGGCCCTCCTACGAGCAGTACTTC; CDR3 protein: CASSRTGGPSYEQYF
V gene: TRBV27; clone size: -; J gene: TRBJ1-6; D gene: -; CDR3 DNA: TGTGCCAGCAGTTTACCAGGGGTTTCACCCCTCCACTTT; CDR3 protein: CASSLPGVSPLHF